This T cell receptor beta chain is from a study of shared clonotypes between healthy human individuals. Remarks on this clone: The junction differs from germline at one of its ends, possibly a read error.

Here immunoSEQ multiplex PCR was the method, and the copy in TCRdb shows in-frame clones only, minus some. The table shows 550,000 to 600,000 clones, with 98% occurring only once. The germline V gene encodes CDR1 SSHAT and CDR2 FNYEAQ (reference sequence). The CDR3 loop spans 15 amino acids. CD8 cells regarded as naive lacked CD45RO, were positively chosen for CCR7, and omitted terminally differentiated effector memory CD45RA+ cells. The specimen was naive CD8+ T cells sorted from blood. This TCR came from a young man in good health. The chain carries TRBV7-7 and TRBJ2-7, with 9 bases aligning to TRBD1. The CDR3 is CASSSGTGFGYEQYF. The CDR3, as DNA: TGTGCTAGCAGCTCCGGGACAGGGTTTGGCTACGAGCAGTACTTC.